The rows below give T cell receptor beta chains drawn from one sample of a study of T cell changes during pregnancy in multiple sclerosis. Sequenced by immunoSEQ multiplex PCR; TCRdb stores in-frame clones only, minus some. The sample holds 35,000 to 40,000 clones, about 88% seen once. The sequencing used peripheral blood, collected in the third trimester of pregnancy. These receptor sequences come from a female donor in good health, enrolled as a control in a pregnancy study. CDR3s include the opening cysteine and the closing phenylalanine or tryptophan. A D gene is named only where the DNA matches it firmly. For some rows the clone size is stated as once, few or many, or as a class when expanded; others skip it.

J,D,size,V,CDR3,DNA
TRBJ1-3,TRBD1,-,TRBV9,CASSVDDGRGSSGNTIYF,TGTGCCAGCAGCGTAGACGATGGCAGGGGGTCCTCTGGAAACACCATATATTTT
TRBJ1-1,TRBD1,-,TRBV19,CASSISGQVHTEAFF,TGTGCCAGTAGTATCTCCGGACAGGTTCACACTGAAGCTTTCTTT
TRBJ2-5,-,-,TRBV28,CASSLSRGLGYETQYF,TGTGCCAGCAGTTTAAGTCGGGGGTTGGGGTATGAGACCCAGTACTTC
TRBJ1-1,TRBD1,-,TRBV18,CASSPTGDTEAFF,TGTGCCAGCTCACCCACAGGGGACACTGAAGCTTTCTTT
TRBJ1-4,-,-,TRBV25-1,CASSAQGMATNEKLFF,TGTGCCAGCAGTGCCCAGGGAATGGCGACTAATGAAAAACTGTTTTTT
TRBJ1-6,TRBD1,-,TRBV9,CASSVEAGGNSPLHF,TGTGCCAGCAGCGTAGAGGCAGGGGGTAATTCACCCCTCCACTTT
TRBJ1-2,-,-,TRBV7-2,CASRSGVGGYTF,TGTGCCAGCAGATCAGGGGTAGGCGGCTACACCTTC
TRBJ2-1,-,-,TRBV6-6,CASSYTGNEQFF,TGTGCCAGCAGTTACACCGGGAATGAGCAGTTCTTC
TRBJ1-2,TRBD1,-,TRBV7-6,CASSPGTGMAGYTF,TGTGCCAGCAGTCCGGGGACAGGGATGGCTGGCTACACCTTC
TRBJ1-1,-,-,TRBV6-5,CASSYSGGGTEAFF,TGTGCCAGCAGTTACTCGGGAGGGGGCACTGAAGCTTTCTTT
TRBJ2-7,-,-,TRBV6-5,CASSYLGAEQYF,TGTGCCAGCAGTTACTTGGGGGCCGAACAGTACTTC
TRBJ2-3,-,-,TRBV5-1,CASSLTPRGRGLTDTQYF,TGCGCCAGCAGCTTAACCCCCCGTGGGCGGGGCCTCACAGATACGCAGTATTTT
TRBJ1-2,-,-,TRBV7-3,CASSPAGSYGYTF,TGTGCCAGCAGCCCTGCGGGATCCTATGGCTACACCTTC
TRBJ1-2,TRBD1,-,TRBV6-1,CASSTTQGAGGYTF,TGTGCCAGCAGTACAACACAGGGGGCAGGTGGCTACACCTTC
TRBJ2-1,-,-,TRBV25-1,CAGSESLAPSEQFF,TGTGCCGGCAGTGAATCACTAGCACCGAGTGAGCAGTTCTTC
TRBJ2-1,TRBD2,-,TRBV7-6,CASSLGKGGGHYNEQFF,TGTGCCAGCAGCTTAGGAAAGGGCGGGGGGCACTACAATGAGCAGTTCTTC
TRBJ2-7,TRBD2,medium-sized,TRBV4-3,CASSSQAGEYEQYF,TGCGCCAGCAGCTCTCAAGCGGGGGAATACGAGCAGTACTTC
TRBJ2-5,-,-,TRBV7-2,CASSFGGGGGETQYF,TGTGCCAGCAGCTTCGGCGGGGGCGGCGGAGAGACCCAGTACTTC
TRBJ1-3,-,-,TRBV7-8,CASSLDTRSGNTIYF,TGTGCCAGCAGCCTCGACACCCGCTCTGGAAACACCATATATTTT
TRBJ2-5,TRBD2,-,TRBV7-9,CASYRRGGPETQYF,TGTGCCAGCTATCGTCGGGGGGGCCCTGAGACCCAGTACTTC